The present T cell receptor beta chain was sequenced within a study of shared clonotypes between healthy human individuals. None of the donors, who were healthy HIV-negative adults, had recently had acute infections or vaccinations. Roughly 89 million PBMCs served as the genomic DNA source for unsorted samples. Methods used by the authors: Filtering differed because ImmunoSEQ produced junction-only sequences that carried no quality scores. Profiling relied on immunoSEQ multiplex PCR, and the TCRdb table lists in-frame clones only, not all of them. The V and J calls and clone size are taken from that table; D and trimming were inferred from the DNA. The table records about 480,000 clones, about 79% of them present only once. With V trimmed by 1 base and J by 2 bases, 7 bases remained unmatched. Per the germline V gene, CDR1 is SGHTA and CDR2 is FQGNSA. This CDR3 comprises 17 residues.

This receptor was taken from a middle-aged woman in good health. Some clones in this sample may be carry-over from other donors' samples. This chain joins TRBV7-2 and TRBJ2-1, with 8 bases matching TRBD2. What was sequenced was PBMCs. This CDR3 reads CASSLGNLAGPYNEQFF. Written as DNA, the CDR3 is TGTGCCAGCAGCTTAGGGAACCTAGCGGGCCCCTACAATGAGCAGTTCTTC. Full variable domain (outside the CDR3, taken from reference TRBV7-2 and TRBJ2-1): GAGVSQSPSNKVTEKGKDVELRCDPISGHTALYWYRQSLGQGLEFLIYFQGNSAPDKSGLPSDRFSAERTGGSVSTLTIQRTQQEDSAVYLCASSLGNLAGPYNEQFFGPGTRLTVL.